This entry is about one T cell receptor (beta chain). What it binds is unknown. The data belong to a study of cytomegalovirus exposure and HLA in healthy donors. Whole-study findings and limits: V- and J-gene trimming of TCR beta was linked (in a later analysis) to a missense DCLRE1C variant. In a later analysis, a genetic analysis reported fewer productive-TCR N-insertions in an Asian-associated ancestry cluster than the cohort average. The study listed some 160 cytomegalovirus-associated TCR beta chains. Later analysis identified 15,000 to 20,000 TCR beta sequences associated with HLA alleles, using a false discovery rate threshold of 0.05.

The PCR contained 60 Vbeta and 13 Jbeta primers. The protocol was immunoSEQ multiplex PCR, while the TCRdb copy is restricted to in-frame clones and leaves out a portion. Of under 150,000 clones listed, approximately 68% were seen once; the top ten hold about 1.5%. This CDR3 spans 18 amino acids. Germline V CDR1 and CDR2: SGDLS, YYNGEE. Deletions cut 3 bases from V and 4 bases from J, with 24 bases between. V gene TRBV9 combines with J gene TRBJ2-3; D perhaps matches TRBD1 (6 bases). Sequencing was performed on PBMCs. This receptor was taken from a man aged 25-45 years in good health and CMV-seropositive. The CDR3 region is CASSAAFSGHLYADTQYF. In DNA form, the CDR3 reads TGTGCCAGCAGCGCAGCCTTTTCGGGACACCTCTATGCAGATACGCAGTATTTT.